This is a list of T cell receptor beta chains from one sample in a study of T cell repertoires in cytomegalovirus infection. TCRdb independently ran MiXCR on the reads; one entry per CDR3 protein. The sample consists of about 360,000 distinct CDR3 sequences, 15% to 20% of them appearing once. Sample: PBMCs. The receptors originated from a human donor in good health (CMV status not recorded). Some clones in this sample may be carry-over from other donors' samples. CDR3s include the opening cysteine and the closing phenylalanine or tryptophan. Fields, in order: CDR3 DNA, CDR3 protein, clone size, V gene, J gene, D gene. D genes are given only for firm matches. Size values are once, few and many counts, or a class for expanded clones, and some rows have none.

CDR3 DNA: TGTGCCAGCAGCTTAGACAGACGCTATGGCTACACCTTC; CDR3 protein: CASSLDRRYGYTF; clone size: many; V gene: TRBV7-2; J gene: TRBJ1-2; D gene: NA
CDR3 DNA: TGTGCCAGCAGCTTAGGACAGCTCTACGAGCAGTACTTC; CDR3 protein: CASSLGQLYEQYF; clone size: few; V gene: TRBV7-8; J gene: TRBJ2-7; D gene: NA
CDR3 DNA: TGTGCCAGCAGCTTAGATTATGCGAGATTCTACAATGAGCAGTTCTTC; CDR3 protein: CASSLDYARFYNEQFF; clone size: NA; V gene: TRBV7-9; J gene: TRBJ2-1; D gene: NA
CDR3 DNA: TGTGCCATCAGAACAACTGACCAGCGGTGGTTCTTC; CDR3 protein: CAIRTTDQRWFF; clone size: few; V gene: TRBV10-3; J gene: TRBJ2-1; D gene: NA
CDR3 DNA: TGCAGTGCTAGACGGGGGTTAGCGGCAATAAGGAACAATGAGCAGTTCTTC; CDR3 protein: CSARRGLAAIRNNEQFF; clone size: NA; V gene: TRBV20-1; J gene: TRBJ2-1; D gene: NA
CDR3 DNA: TGTGCCAGCAGTGCCCAGCCGCAAAAACCCCAGCATTTT; CDR3 protein: CASSAQPQKPQHF; clone size: NA; V gene: TRBV7-2; J gene: TRBJ1-5; D gene: NA
CDR3 DNA: TGTGCCAGCAGCCATGGGGTAGCGGGGGACGAGCAGTACTTC; CDR3 protein: CASSHGVAGDEQYF; clone size: many; V gene: TRBV7-9; J gene: TRBJ2-7; D gene: TRBD2
CDR3 DNA: TGTGCCAGTAGTATTTCAGGGAACCTCAATCAGCCCCAGCATTTT; CDR3 protein: CASSISGNLNQPQHF; clone size: many; V gene: TRBV19; J gene: TRBJ1-5; D gene: NA
CDR3 DNA: TGTGCCAGTAGTACGAGGACTGACAATGAGCAGTTCTTC; CDR3 protein: CASSTRTDNEQFF; clone size: NA; V gene: TRBV19; J gene: TRBJ2-1; D gene: NA
CDR3 DNA: TGTGCCTGGACAGGGGCCCGTGACACTGAAGCTTTCTTT; CDR3 protein: CAWTGARDTEAFF; clone size: NA; V gene: TRBV30; J gene: TRBJ1-1; D gene: NA
CDR3 DNA: TGTGCCAGCAGCACACAGGACAGTATGAACACTGAAGCTTTCTTT; CDR3 protein: CASSTQDSMNTEAFF; clone size: NA; V gene: TRBV9; J gene: TRBJ1-1; D gene: NA
CDR3 DNA: TGTGCCATCGGTACGACAGGGCTGGAGGAGCAGTACTTC; CDR3 protein: CAIGTTGLEEQYF; clone size: NA; V gene: TRBV10-3; J gene: TRBJ2-7; D gene: TRBD1
CDR3 DNA: TGTGCCAGCAGCTTAGTTTCCGGGGGGCCATCCTACAATGAGCAGTTCTTC; CDR3 protein: CASSLVSGGPSYNEQFF; clone size: NA; V gene: TRBV13; J gene: TRBJ2-1; D gene: NA
CDR3 DNA: TGTGCCAGCAGCTTATTGGCGCACGAGCAGTACTTC; CDR3 protein: CASSLLAHEQYF; clone size: many; V gene: TRBV7-2; J gene: TRBJ2-7; D gene: NA